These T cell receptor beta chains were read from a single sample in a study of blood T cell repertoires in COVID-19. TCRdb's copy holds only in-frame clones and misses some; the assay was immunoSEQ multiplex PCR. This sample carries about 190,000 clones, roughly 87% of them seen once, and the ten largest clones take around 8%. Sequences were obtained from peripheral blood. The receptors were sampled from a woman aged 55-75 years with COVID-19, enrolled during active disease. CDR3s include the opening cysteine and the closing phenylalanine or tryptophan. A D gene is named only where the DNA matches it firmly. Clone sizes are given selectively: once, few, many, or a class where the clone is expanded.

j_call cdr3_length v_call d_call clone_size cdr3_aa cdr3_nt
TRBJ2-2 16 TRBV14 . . CASSQEVGLHTGELFF TGTGCCAGCAGCCAAGAAGTTGGGCTACACACCGGGGAGCTGTTTTTT
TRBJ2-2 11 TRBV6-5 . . CASRRTGELFF TGTGCCAGCAGGAGGACCGGGGAGCTGTTTTTT
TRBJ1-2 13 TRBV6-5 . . CASSLGLSGGYTF TGTGCCAGCAGCCTGGGACTATCTGGTGGCTACACCTTC
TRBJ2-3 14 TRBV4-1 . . CASSQTGVTDTQYF TGCGCCAGCAGCCAAACGGGTGTAACAGATACGCAGTATTTT
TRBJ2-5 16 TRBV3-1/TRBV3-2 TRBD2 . CASSQELAGVGETQYF TGTGCCAGCAGCCAAGAACTAGCGGGAGTGGGGGAGACCCAGTACTTC
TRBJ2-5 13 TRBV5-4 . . CASSLLGGETQYF TGTGCCAGCAGCTTGTTAGGAGGGGAGACCCAGTACTTC
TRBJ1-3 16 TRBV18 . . CASSQASGNSGNTIYF TGTGCCAGCTCACAGGCGTCCGGGAACTCCGGAAACACCATATATTTT
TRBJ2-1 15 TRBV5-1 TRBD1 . CASSLTGSAYNEQFF TGCGCCAGCAGCCTGACAGGGTCGGCCTACAATGAGCAGTTCTTC
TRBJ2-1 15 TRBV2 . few CASSGATRGDNEQFF TGTGCCAGCAGTGGGGCGACTAGGGGAGACAATGAGCAGTTCTTC
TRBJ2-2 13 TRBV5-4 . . CASSRDRFGELFF TGTGCCAGCAGCCGTGACAGGTTCGGGGAGCTGTTTTTT
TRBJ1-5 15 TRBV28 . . CASSDTGTSNQPQHF TGTGCCAGCAGTGATACCGGGACAAGCAATCAGCCCCAGCATTTT
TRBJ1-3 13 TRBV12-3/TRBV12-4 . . CASRSGVRNTIYF TGTGCCAGCAGGTCGGGGGTTCGAAACACCATATATTTT
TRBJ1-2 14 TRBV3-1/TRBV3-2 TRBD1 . CASSLTGTAYGYTF TGTGCCAGCAGCCTAACCGGGACAGCTTATGGCTACACCTTC
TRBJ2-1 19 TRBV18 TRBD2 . CASSPMITVGLAGTHEQFF TGTGCCAGCTCACCAATGATTACCGTCGGACTAGCGGGAACCCATGAGCAGTTCTTC
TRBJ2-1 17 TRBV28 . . CASSSPRGSSSYNEQFF TGTGCCAGCAGTTCGCCCAGAGGTTCTAGCTCCTACAATGAGCAGTTCTTC
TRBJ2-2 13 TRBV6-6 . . CASSRGTTGELFF TGTGCCAGCAGTCGAGGGACTACCGGGGAGCTGTTTTTT
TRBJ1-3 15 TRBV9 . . CASSEDIASGNTIYF TGTGCCAGCAGCGAGGACATCGCCTCTGGAAACACCATATATTTT
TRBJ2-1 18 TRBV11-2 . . CASSLHFGAVGSYNEQFF TGTGCCAGCAGCTTACACTTTGGGGCGGTAGGCTCCTACAATGAGCAGTTCTTC
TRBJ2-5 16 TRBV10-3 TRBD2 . CAISSRLAGGQETQYF TGTGCCATCAGTTCCAGACTAGCGGGAGGTCAAGAGACCCAGTACTTC
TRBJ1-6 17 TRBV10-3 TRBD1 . CAISSGQGSSYNSPLHF TGTGCCATCAGCTCGGGACAGGGCAGCTCCTATAATTCACCCCTCCACTTT
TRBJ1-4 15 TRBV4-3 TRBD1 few CASSQDRQGAEKLFF TGCGCCAGCAGCCAAGATAGACAGGGGGCTGAAAAACTGTTTTTT
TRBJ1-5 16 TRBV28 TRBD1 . CASSLRTGYGGQPQHF TGTGCCAGCAGTTTGCGGACAGGGTACGGGGGTCAGCCCCAGCATTTT
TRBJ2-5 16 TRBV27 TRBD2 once CASWGREGGLRETQYF TGTGCCAGTTGGGGTCGGGAGGGGGGCTTAAGGGAGACCCAGTACTTC
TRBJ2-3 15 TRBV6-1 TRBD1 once CASSEGMGQGNTQYF TGTGCCAGCAGTGAAGGTATGGGACAGGGAAATACGCAGTATTTT
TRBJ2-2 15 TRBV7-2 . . CASSPTRSSTGELFF TGTGCCAGCAGCCCCACTCGGAGCTCCACCGGGGAGCTGTTTTTT
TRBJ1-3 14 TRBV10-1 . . CASPWQNSGNTIYF TGCGCCAGCCCTTGGCAGAACTCTGGAAACACCATATATTTT
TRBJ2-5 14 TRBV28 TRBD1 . CASRRTGGQETQYF TGTGCCAGCAGGAGGACAGGGGGCCAAGAGACCCAGTACTTC
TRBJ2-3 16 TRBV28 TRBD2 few CASSPSGRAETDTQYF TGTGCCAGCAGTCCTAGCGGGAGGGCCGAGACAGATACGCAGTATTTT
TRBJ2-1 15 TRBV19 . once CASRPQGTGYNEQFF TGTGCCAGTAGGCCACAGGGTACGGGCTACAATGAGCAGTTCTTC
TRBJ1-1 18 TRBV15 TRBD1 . CATSRDSADRGLRTEAFF TGTGCCACCAGCAGAGACTCCGCCGACAGGGGGCTTAGAACTGAAGCTTTCTTT
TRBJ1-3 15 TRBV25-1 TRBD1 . CASSVSGGLGNTIYF TGTGCCAGCAGTGTGTCAGGGGGCCTTGGAAACACCATATATTTT
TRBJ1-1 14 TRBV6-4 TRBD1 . CASSEGGQGSEAFF TGTGCCAGCAGTGAAGGGGGACAGGGGTCTGAAGCTTTCTTT
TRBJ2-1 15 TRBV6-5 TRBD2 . CASSLFVSGSPEQFF TGTGCCAGCAGTCTGTTCGTTAGCGGGAGTCCTGAGCAGTTCTTC
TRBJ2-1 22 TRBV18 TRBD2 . CASSPGSFDRRLAGGNYNEQFF TGTGCCAGCTCACCGGGGTCTTTTGACAGGCGACTAGCGGGAGGCAACTACAATGAGCAGTTCTTC
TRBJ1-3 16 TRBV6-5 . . CASSYPDETRGNTIYF TGTGCCAGCAGTTACCCCGACGAGACACGCGGAAACACCATATATTTT
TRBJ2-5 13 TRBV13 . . CASSSYVQETQYF TGTGCCAGCAGTTCCTATGTACAAGAGACCCAGTACTTC
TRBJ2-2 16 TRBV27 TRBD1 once CASRRQGHLNTGELFF TGTGCCAGCAGGAGACAGGGCCACCTGAACACCGGGGAGCTGTTTTTT
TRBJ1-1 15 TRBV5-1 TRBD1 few CASSLAGTGNTEAFF TGCGCCAGCAGCTTGGCCGGGACAGGGAACACTGAAGCTTTCTTT
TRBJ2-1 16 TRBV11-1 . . CASSLLSGSSYNEQFF TGTGCCAGCAGCTTATTAAGCGGAAGCTCCTACAATGAGCAGTTCTTC
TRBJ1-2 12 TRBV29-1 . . CSVAGSNYGYTF TGCAGCGTTGCGGGATCTAACTATGGCTACACCTTC
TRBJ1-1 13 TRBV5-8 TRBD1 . CASSNDRGFGAFF TGTGCCAGCAGCAATGACAGGGGGTTCGGAGCTTTCTTT
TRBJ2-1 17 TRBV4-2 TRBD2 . CASSQRGPTSPYNEQFF TGTGCCAGCAGCCAGAGGGGTCCGACTAGCCCATACAATGAGCAGTTCTTC
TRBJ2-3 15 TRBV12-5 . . CASAPRDSLADTQYF TGTGCTAGTGCCCCACGGGACTCCCTGGCAGATACGCAGTATTTT
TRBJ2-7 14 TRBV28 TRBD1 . CASSLLTGAYEQYF TGTGCCAGCAGTTTACTGACAGGGGCCTACGAGCAGTACTTC
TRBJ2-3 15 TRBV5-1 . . CASSLRLPDTDTQYF TGCGCCAGCAGCCTCCGACTACCCGACACAGATACGCAGTATTTT
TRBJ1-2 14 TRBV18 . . CASSSPRVNYGYTF TGTGCCAGCTCATCTCCCAGGGTTAACTATGGCTACACCTTC
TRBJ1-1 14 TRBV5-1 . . CASSSRQPNTEAFF TGCGCCAGCAGCTCTCGACAGCCGAACACTGAAGCTTTCTTT
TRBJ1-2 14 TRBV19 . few CASSPPDRGWGYTF TGTGCCAGTAGTCCCCCCGATAGGGGCTGGGGCTACACCTTC